A single sample gave rise to the 21 T cell receptor beta chains below, sequenced in a study of T cell repertoires in cytomegalovirus infection. TCRdb redid the calling of the reads with MiXCR, one entry per CDR3 protein. This sample has around 110,000 distinct CDR3 sequences; roughly a tenth occur once, and the top ten carry 31%. Antigens for these TCRs are unknown. Sequenced material: PBMCs, sequenced either directly or after in vitro stimulation (not recorded which). The receptors here all came from a human donor in good health (CMV status not recorded). Some clones in this sample may be carry-over from other donors' samples.

In its sample, this clonotype was seen many times. The chain combines TRBV28 with TRBJ1-2; D remains ambiguous. Trimming took 2 bases from V and 2 from J, leaving 6 bases between them. There are 13 residues in the CDR3. Germline V gives CDR1 MDHEN, CDR2 SYDVKM. The CDR3 DNA is TGTGCCAGCAGTTTAGGGCAGAACTATGGCTACACCTTC. It codes for CASSLGQNYGYTF.

There are a few counts of this clonotype. This chain joins TRBV4-1 and TRBJ1-3; no clear D. The CDR3 length is 20 residues. The V gene's germline CDR1 is MGHRA and CDR2 YSYEKL. Between the trimmed V and J ends, which lost 1 base and 2 bases, there was a span of 24 bases. The CDR3 nucleotides are TGCGCCAGCAGCCAAGGTCCCAGGCGGCCCCCCAAGAGTACTGGAAACACCATATATTTT. This codes for CASSQGPRRPPKSTGNTIYF.

This clonotype has at least ten counts. The chain joins TRBV7-2 to TRBJ1-5; 8 bases match TRBD1. Germline V lookup: CDR1 SGHTA, CDR2 FQGNSA. The CDR3 runs to 11 residues. V gave up 5 bases and J gave up 12 bases; unmatched junction bases: 3. For the CDR3, the DNA is TGTGCCAGCAGCACCGGACAGGGCCAGCATTTT. Its translation is CASSTGQGQHF.

At least ten counts were recorded for this clonotype. The chain links TRBV7-2 to TRBJ1-2; 9 nucleotides match TRBD1. CDR3 size: 16 residues. Germline loops: CDR1 SGHTA, CDR2 FQGNSA. J gave up 5 bases and V 0 bases, and 7 bases lay outside the gene matches. The CDR3 DNA is TGTGCCAGCAGCTTAGCCCTAACCGGGACAGGGTATGGCTACACCTTC. Translation: CASSLALTGTGYGYTF.

The sample holds many counts of this clonotype. The rearrangement joins TRBV7-2 to TRBJ2-7; no reliable D call. Germline V gene lookup returns CDR1 SGHTA and CDR2 FQGNSA. Trimming pared 0 bases from V and 6 bases from J, leaving 15 bases between. The CDR3 is 15 amino acids. DNA for the CDR3: TGTGCCAGCAGCTTAGCGGTCCAGCTTTTGGGCGAGCAGTACTTC. Amino acids: CASSLAVQLLGEQYF.

This clonotype was recorded many times. The rearrangement links TRBV6-5 to TRBJ1-1, with a tentative D call TRBD1 (5 bases). This CDR3 is 15 amino acids long. Germline loops: CDR1 MNHEY, CDR2 SVGAGI. V was shortened by 2 bases and J by 1 base, with 11 bases between the two germline ends. Written as DNA, the CDR3 is TGTGCCAGCAGTTACAATTTGGGGGGGAACACTGAAGCTTTCTTT. Translated: CASSYNLGGNTEAFF.

V usage is TRBV4-1 and J usage is TRBJ2-7; 7 positions match TRBD2. Germline V gene data show CDR1 as MGHRA and CDR2 as YSYEKL. J was trimmed by 1 base and V by 0 bases; bases with no gene match: 6. The CDR3 has 16 residues. CDR3 region: CASSQDGEGGSYEQYF. The CDR3 DNA reads as TGCGCCAGCAGCCAAGATGGGGAGGGAGGTTCCTACGAGCAGTACTTC.

This clonotype was detected a few times. J is TRBJ2-1 and V is TRBV27; D unresolved. CDR3 size: 14 residues. V gave up 5 bases and J gave up 1 base, with 9 bases separating them. CDR1 is MNHEY and CDR2 is SMNVEV in the germline V gene (reference sequence). CDR3 region: CASSLQGSYNEQFF. The CDR3 bases are TGTGCCAGCAGTCTTCAAGGATCCTACAATGAGCAGTTCTTC.

The rearrangement links TRBV2 to TRBJ2-7, with D tentatively TRBD2 (5 bases). The CDR3 totals 13 residues. Germline assignment: CDR1 SNHLY and CDR2 FYNNEI. Trimming stripped 1 base from V and 3 bases from J, with 7 bases between. The CDR3 loop reads CASSEERSYEQYF. The CDR3 DNA reads TGTGCCAGCAGTGAAGAGCGGAGCTACGAGCAGTACTTC. The full variable domain, rest sourced from reference TRBV2 and TRBJ2-7, is EPEVTQTPSHQVTQMGQEVILRCVPISNHLYFYWYRQILGQKVEFLVSFYNNEISEKSEIFDDQFSVERPDGSNFTLKIRSTKLEDSAMYFCASSEERSYEQYFGPGTRLTVT.

The V call is TRBV4-3, the J call TRBJ1-1; tentatively, D is TRBD1 (5 bases). The CDR3 runs 14 residues. V was shortened by 0 bases and J by 7 bases, with 12 bases between the two germline ends. Per germline, CDR1 LGHNA and CDR2 YSLEER. The CDR3 DNA reads TGCGCCAGCAGCCAAGATCGTCGAGGGGTTGAAGCTTTCTTT. Translated, it gives CASSQDRRGVEAFF.

This clonotype showed up many times. This chain links TRBV27 with TRBJ1-3; D uncertain. V lost 2 bases to trimming and J lost 7 bases, with 12 bases between them. Germline V lookup: CDR1 MNHEY, CDR2 SMNVEV (reference sequence). The length of the CDR3 is 14 residues. The CDR3 loop is CASSLNYMGNTIYF. DNA for the CDR3: TGTGCCAGCAGTTTAAATTATATGGGGAACACCATATATTTT.

This clonotype has ten or more counts. V is TRBV7-2 and J is TRBJ2-5, with a weak D call TRBD1 (7 bases). This CDR3 contains 15 residues. V lost 4 bases and J 4 bases, leaving 16 bases between the germline ends. Germline CDR1 and CDR2: SGHTA and FQGNSA. The CDR3 nucleotides are TGTGCCAGCAGCTCCTCCTCAGGGGGGCGAGAGACCCAGTACTTC. Amino acid sequence: CASSSSSGGRETQYF. Full variable domain (remainder filled in from reference TRBV7-2 and TRBJ2-5): GAGVSQSPSNKVTEKGKDVELRCDPISGHTALYWYRQSLGQGLEFLIYFQGNSAPDKSGLPSDRFSAERTGGSVSTLTIQRTQQEDSAVYLCASSSSSGGRETQYFGPGTRLLVL.

The chain recombines TRBV6-5 with TRBJ2-3; 14 bases align to TRBD2. The CDR3 consists of 16 residues. The junction had 5 bases not matched to a gene; V was cut back by 1 base and J by 8 bases. Germline CDR1 reads MNHEY; CDR2 reads SVGAGI. CDR3 nucleotide sequence: TGTGCCAGCAGTTACTTTAGACTAGCGGGAGGGAGTACGCAGTATTTT. Translation: CASSYFRLAGGSTQYF.

V and J are TRBV25-1 and TRBJ1-5; D is unclear. V lost 3 bases and J lost 0, with 9 bases in between. The CDR3 is made up of 15 amino acids. CDR1 and CDR2 (germline): MGHDK, SYGVNS. The CDR3 DNA follows: TGTGCCAGCAGTGATAGGACGGATAGCAATCAGCCCCAGCATTTT. This sequence encodes CASSDRTDSNQPQHF.

This clonotype was recorded a few times. The chain uses TRBV7-2 and TRBJ1-1; D perhaps matches TRBD1 (6 bases). CDR1 is SGHTA and CDR2 is FQGNSA in the germline V gene. The V gene lost 1 base and the J gene lost 11 bases, with 14 bases spanning the gap. The CDR3 spans 13 residues. For the CDR3, the DNA is TGTGCCAGCAGCTTAGTTGCAGGGGATGACGCTTTCTTT. Translation: CASSLVAGDDAFF.

A few counts support this clonotype. The rearrangement links TRBV6-1 to TRBJ2-7; TRBD2 agrees at 10 bases. Per the germline V gene, CDR1 is MNHNS and CDR2 is SASEGT. The CDR3 contains 15 residues. Trimming took 6 bases from V and 1 from J; bases not matched to a gene: 6. The CDR3 DNA is TGTGCCAGCAGCCCTGTAGCGGGAGGTTCCTACGAGCAGTACGTC. It specifies CASSPVAGGSYEQYV.

This clonotype showed up many times. The chain carries TRBV7-2 and TRBJ2-1; 11 nucleotides agree with TRBD2. The CDR3 consists of 17 residues. Germline CDR1 is SGHTA and CDR2 is FQGNSA. The ends lost 4 bases at V and 2 bases at J; junction bases unmatched: 7. The CDR3 region has the DNA TGTGCCAGCAGCTCCGGGACTAGCGGAAATACCTACAATGAGCAGTTCTTC. Translation gives CASSSGTSGNTYNEQFF.

Comments on this clonotype: It may be a read error: a sequence one base away is much more abundant. Here the CDR3 omits its conserved ending phenylalanine or tryptophan, so a read error is the likely source. The rearrangement uses TRBV6-2 or TRBV6-3 and TRBJ1-4, with D unresolved. The CDR3 is 13 residues long. Trimming took off 6 bases at V and 8 bases at J, with 13 bases between the two ends. Germline lookup yields CDR1 MNHEY and CDR2 SVGEGT. CDR3 coding DNA: TGTGCCAGCAGCTATGATCCGGGGGAAAAACTGTTTATT. Translating gives CASSYDPGEKLFI.

The table lists this clonotype with a few counts. The chain combines TRBV7-9 with TRBJ2-5; the D gene could be TRBD1 or TRBD2 (5 bases each). Trimming removed 5 bases from V and 4 bases from J, with 14 bases in between. CDR1 SEHNR and CDR2 FQNEAQ come from the germline V gene (reference sequence). This CDR3 region has 14 residues. CDR3 nucleotides: TGTGCCAGCAGCCCCCCCCCAGGGAGAGAGACCCAGTACTTC. Translated: CASSPPPGRETQYF.

This clonotype appeared many times. The chain combines TRBV6-1 with TRBJ2-7; D is undetermined. Trimming took 3 bases from V and 6 from J, leaving 6 bases between them. The germline gives CDR1 MNHNS, CDR2 SASEGT. The CDR3 totals 11 residues. The CDR3 coding sequence is TGTGCCAGCAGTGACCACCTCGAGCAGTACTTC. Translated, it gives CASSDHLEQYF.

J is TRBJ2-7 and V is TRBV15; D is possibly TRBD1 (5 bases). Germline CDR1 LNHNV, CDR2 YYDKDF (reference sequence). This CDR3 contains 15 residues. Trimming took off 0 bases at V and 2 bases at J, with 11 bases between the two ends. The CDR3 is CATSRDGQGTYEQYF. CDR3 nucleotide sequence: TGTGCCACCAGCAGAGATGGCCAGGGAACCTACGAGCAGTACTTC.